This passage covers 10 T cell receptor beta chains from one sample sequenced in a study of blood T cell repertoires in COVID-19. Sequencing used immunoSEQ multiplex PCR; TCRdb keeps in-frame clones, though not all of them. Here the sample spans 150,000 to 200,000 clones, about four fifths being singletons. Sequencing used peripheral blood. Source of these receptors: a human donor with acute or convalescent COVID-19. The donor label of this sample is uncertain.

The chain recombines TRBV19 with TRBJ1-2; D perhaps matches TRBD1 (5 bases). Germline assignment: CDR1 LNHDA and CDR2 SQIVND (reference sequence). This CDR3 contains 17 residues. The V end was cut by 5 bases, the J end by 6 bases, with 25 bases between. This CDR3 reads CASSPRLVMTDPNGYTF. CDR3 bases: TGTGCCAGTAGTCCCCGACTTGTAATGACAGATCCCAATGGCTACACCTTC.

This chain joins TRBV27 and TRBJ2-5; 9 nucleotides agree with TRBD2. The CDR3 loop spans 14 amino acids. Germline trimming cut 3 bases from V and 4 bases from J; bases unmatched to any gene: 3. Germline lookup yields CDR1 MNHEY and CDR2 SMNVEV (reference sequence). The CDR3 DNA is TGTGCCAGCAGTTTTAGCGGGAGAGGAGAGACCCAGTACTTC. Its translation: CASSFSGRGETQYF.

The sample holds a few counts of this clone. This chain joins TRBV18 and TRBJ1-4; D unresolved. Looked up from germline, CDR1 is KGHSH and CDR2 is LQKENI. V gave up 5 bases and J gave up 2 bases, with 18 bases separating them. This CDR3 comprises 17 residues. The CDR3 spells CASSEFLGPTTNEKLFF. The DNA of the CDR3 is TGTGCCAGCTCAGAATTCTTGGGCCCAACCACTAATGAAAAACTGTTTTTT. The full variable domain, in which reference TRBV18 and TRBJ1-4 provide the parts outside the CDR3, is NAGVMQNPRHLVRRRGQEARLRCSPMKGHSHVYWYRQLPEEGLKFMVYLQKENIIDESGMPKERFSAEFPKEGPSILRIQQVVRGDSAAYFCASSEFLGPTTNEKLFFGSGTQLSVL.

V and J are TRBV6-5 and TRBJ1-6, with 7 nucleotides matching TRBD1. Losses at the gene ends were 6 bases for V and 10 bases for J; bases not matched to a gene: 6. The CDR3 extends over 13 amino acids. The germline V gene has CDR1 MNHEY and CDR2 SVGAGI. The CDR3 spells CASRETGMSPLHF. The CDR3 nucleotides read TGTGCCAGCAGAGAGACAGGGATGTCACCCCTCCACTTT.

This chain joins TRBV19 and TRBJ1-2, with D unresolved. The germline V gene encodes CDR1 LNHDA and CDR2 SQIVND (reference sequence). V dropped 6 bases and J dropped 12 bases, with 20 bases sitting between them. The CDR3 contains 13 residues. In nucleotides, the CDR3 is TGTGCCAGTAGCGGCGGGTGGAGTGGTCCGCACACCTTC. It encodes CASSGGWSGPHTF.

The CDR3 DNA follows: TGTGCCAGCTCTCCGCAGGGGGCGCGAGGGGCCAACGTCCTGACTTTC. Translated: CASSPQGARGANVLTF. This rearrangement joins TRBV18 to TRBJ2-6; 8 bases match TRBD1. CDR3 length equals 16 residues. The germline CDR1 and CDR2 sequences are KGHSH and LQKENI. With V trimmed by 6 bases and J by 4 bases, 8 bases remained unmatched.

This rearrangement joins TRBV6-6 to TRBJ1-5; 7 bases line up with TRBD1. The CDR3 has 14 amino acids. Germline CDR1 is MNHNY and CDR2 is SVGAGI (reference sequence). The ends lost 6 bases at V and 4 bases at J; junction bases unmatched: 6. CDR3 sequence reads: CASRPTGQNQPQHF. The CDR3, as DNA: TGTGCCAGCAGGCCGACAGGGCAAAATCAGCCCCAGCATTTT.

This rearrangement joins TRBV18 to TRBJ2-5; weak D call: TRBD1 (6 bases). The CDR3 has 18 amino acids. In germline, CDR1 is KGHSH, CDR2 LQKENI. Trimming cost V 1 base and J 1 base, with 19 bases left between them. CDR3: CASSPLRAGLGGQETQYF. As DNA, the CDR3 is TGTGCCAGCTCACCACTGAGAGCAGGGTTAGGGGGCCAAGAGACCCAGTACTTC.

In DNA, the CDR3 is TGTGCCAGCAGTCCCCTAGCAAGTGGATCCTACGAGCAGTACTTC. Amino acid sequence: CASSPLASGSYEQYF. The J gene is TRBJ2-7, the V gene TRBV27; the D gene is possibly TRBD2 (5 bases). Germline V CDR1 and CDR2: MNHEY, SMNVEV (reference sequence). Trimming removed 5 bases from V and 1 base from J, with 15 bases in between. The CDR3 spans 15 residues.

The chain employs TRBV27 and TRBJ2-6; TRBD1 might be the D (6 bases). The CDR3 is made up of 16 amino acids. V dropped 0 bases and J dropped 2 bases, with 8 bases sitting between them. Germline-derived CDR1 and CDR2 are MNHEY and SMNVEV (reference sequence). CDR3 residues: CASSLSAGAGANVLTF. CDR3 DNA: TGTGCCAGCAGTTTATCAGCAGGGGCTGGGGCCAACGTCCTGACTTTC.